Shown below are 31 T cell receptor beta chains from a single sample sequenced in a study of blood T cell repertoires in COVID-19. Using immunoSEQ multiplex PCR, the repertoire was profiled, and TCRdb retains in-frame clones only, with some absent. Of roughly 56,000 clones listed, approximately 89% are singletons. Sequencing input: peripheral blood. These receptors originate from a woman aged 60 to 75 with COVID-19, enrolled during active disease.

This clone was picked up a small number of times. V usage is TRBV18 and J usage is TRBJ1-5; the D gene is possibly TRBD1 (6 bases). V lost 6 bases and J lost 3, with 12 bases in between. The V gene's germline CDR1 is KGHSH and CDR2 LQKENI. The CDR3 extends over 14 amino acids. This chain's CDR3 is CASSDRDFNQPQHF. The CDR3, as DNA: TGTGCCAGCTCGGACAGAGATTTCAATCAGCCCCAGCATTTT.

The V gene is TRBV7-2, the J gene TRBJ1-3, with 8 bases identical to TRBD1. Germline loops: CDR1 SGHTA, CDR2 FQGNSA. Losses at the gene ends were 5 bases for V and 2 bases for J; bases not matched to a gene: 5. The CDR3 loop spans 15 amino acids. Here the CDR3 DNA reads TGTGCCAGCAGCCCCGGACAGGGCACTGGAAACACCATATATTTT. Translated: CASSPGQGTGNTIYF. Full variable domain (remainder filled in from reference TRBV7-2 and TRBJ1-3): GAGVSQSPSNKVTEKGKDVELRCDPISGHTALYWYRQSLGQGLEFLIYFQGNSAPDKSGLPSDRFSAERTGGSVSTLTIQRTQQEDSAVYLCASSPGQGTGNTIYFGEGSWLTVV.

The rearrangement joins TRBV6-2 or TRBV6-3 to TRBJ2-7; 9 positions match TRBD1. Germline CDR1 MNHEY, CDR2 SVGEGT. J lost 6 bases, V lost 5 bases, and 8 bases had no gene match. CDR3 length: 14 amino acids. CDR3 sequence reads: CASSRGQGPSEQYF. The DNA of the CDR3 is TGTGCCAGCAGTAGAGGACAGGGGCCCAGCGAGCAGTACTTC.

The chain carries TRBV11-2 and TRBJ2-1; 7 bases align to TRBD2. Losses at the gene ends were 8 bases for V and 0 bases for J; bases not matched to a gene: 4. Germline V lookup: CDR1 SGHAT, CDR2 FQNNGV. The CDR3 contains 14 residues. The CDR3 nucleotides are TGTGCCAGCGGAGCGGGGAGCTCCTACAATGAGCAGTTCTTC. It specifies CASGAGSSYNEQFF.

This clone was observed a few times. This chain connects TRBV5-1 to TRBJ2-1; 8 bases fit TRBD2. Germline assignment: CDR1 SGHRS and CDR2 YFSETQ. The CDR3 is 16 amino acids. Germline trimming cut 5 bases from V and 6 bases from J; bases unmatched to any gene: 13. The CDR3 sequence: CASSSAGAGGTNEQFF. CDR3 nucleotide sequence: TGCGCCAGCAGTTCCGCGGGGGCGGGGGGCACCAATGAGCAGTTCTTC.

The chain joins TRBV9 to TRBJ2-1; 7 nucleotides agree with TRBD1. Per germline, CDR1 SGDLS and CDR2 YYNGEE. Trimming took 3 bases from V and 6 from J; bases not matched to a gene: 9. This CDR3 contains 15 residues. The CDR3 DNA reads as TGTGCCAGCAGCGCCTATGCAGGGGGTATCAATGAGCAGTTCTTC. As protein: CASSAYAGGINEQFF.

CDR3 loop: CASSYPSGTGDQPQHF. CDR3 DNA sequence: TGTGCCAGCAGTTACCCTTCCGGGACGGGGGATCAGCCCCAGCATTTT. J is TRBJ1-5 and V is TRBV6-2 or TRBV6-3; tentative D call: TRBD1 (5 bases). The germline CDR1 and CDR2 sequences are MNHEY and SVGEGT. This CDR3 region has 16 residues. Trimming shortened V by 2 bases and J by 5 bases, and 16 bases separated the two germline ends.

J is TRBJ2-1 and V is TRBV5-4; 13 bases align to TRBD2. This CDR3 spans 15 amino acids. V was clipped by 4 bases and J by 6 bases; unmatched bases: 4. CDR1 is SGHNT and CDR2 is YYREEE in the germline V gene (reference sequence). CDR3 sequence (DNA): TGTGCCAGCAGCCGGACTAGCGGGAGCATCAATGAGCAGTTCTTC. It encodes CASSRTSGSINEQFF.

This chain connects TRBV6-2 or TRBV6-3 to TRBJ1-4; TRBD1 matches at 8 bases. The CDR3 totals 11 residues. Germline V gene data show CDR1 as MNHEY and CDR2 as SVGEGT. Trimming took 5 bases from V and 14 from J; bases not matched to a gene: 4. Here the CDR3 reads CASSQGQGLFF. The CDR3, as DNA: TGTGCCAGCAGTCAAGGACAGGGTCTGTTTTTT.

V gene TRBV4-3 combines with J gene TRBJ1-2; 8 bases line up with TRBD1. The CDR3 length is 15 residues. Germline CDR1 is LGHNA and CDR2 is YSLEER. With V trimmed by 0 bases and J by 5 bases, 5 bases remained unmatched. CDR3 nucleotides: TGCGCCAGCAGCCAAGATCGTACAGGGGGGTATGGCTACACCTTC. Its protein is CASSQDRTGGYGYTF.

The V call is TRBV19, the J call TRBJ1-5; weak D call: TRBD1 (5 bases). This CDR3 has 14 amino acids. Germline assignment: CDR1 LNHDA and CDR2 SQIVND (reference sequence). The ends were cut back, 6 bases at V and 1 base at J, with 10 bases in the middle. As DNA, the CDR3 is TGTGCCAGTAGGGACACCGACAGCAATCAGCCCCAGCATTTT. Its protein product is CASRDTDSNQPQHF.

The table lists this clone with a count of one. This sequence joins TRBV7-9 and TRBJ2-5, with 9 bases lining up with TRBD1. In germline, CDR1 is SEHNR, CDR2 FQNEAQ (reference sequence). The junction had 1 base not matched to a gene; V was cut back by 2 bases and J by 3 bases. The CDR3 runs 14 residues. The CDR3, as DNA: TGTGCCAGCAGCTTACGACAGGGGGAAGAGACCCAGTACTTC. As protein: CASSLRQGEETQYF.

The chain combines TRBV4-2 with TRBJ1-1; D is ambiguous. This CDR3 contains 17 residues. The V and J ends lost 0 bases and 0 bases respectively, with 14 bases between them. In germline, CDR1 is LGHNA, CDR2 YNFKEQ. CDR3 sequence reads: CASSQEESSSVNTEAFF. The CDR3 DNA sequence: TGTGCCAGCAGCCAAGAGGAGAGTAGCTCCGTGAACACTGAAGCTTTCTTT.

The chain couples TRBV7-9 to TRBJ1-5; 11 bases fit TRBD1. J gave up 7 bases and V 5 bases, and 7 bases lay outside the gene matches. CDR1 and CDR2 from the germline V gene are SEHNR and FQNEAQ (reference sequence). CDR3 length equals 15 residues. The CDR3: CASSRGGTGGQPQHF. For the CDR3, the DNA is TGTGCCAGCAGCCGAGGCGGGACAGGGGGACAGCCCCAGCATTTT.

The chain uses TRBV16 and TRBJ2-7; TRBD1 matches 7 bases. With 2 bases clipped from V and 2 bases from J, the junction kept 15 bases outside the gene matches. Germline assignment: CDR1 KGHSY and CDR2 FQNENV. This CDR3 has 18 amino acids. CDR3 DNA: TGTGCCAGCAGCCAAGGGCTTTTCCGGGACAGAAGTCCCTACGAGCAGTACTTC. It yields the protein CASSQGLFRDRSPYEQYF.

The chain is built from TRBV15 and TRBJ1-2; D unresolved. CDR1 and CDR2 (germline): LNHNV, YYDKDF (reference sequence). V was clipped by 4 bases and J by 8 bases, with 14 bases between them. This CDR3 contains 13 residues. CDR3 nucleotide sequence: TGTGCCACCAGCACTAGCGGGCTAGGGGGCTACACCTTC. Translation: CATSTSGLGGYTF.

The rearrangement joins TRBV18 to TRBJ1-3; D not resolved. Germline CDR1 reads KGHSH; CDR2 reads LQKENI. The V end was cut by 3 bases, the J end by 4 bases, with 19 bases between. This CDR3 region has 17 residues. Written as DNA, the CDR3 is TGTGCCAGCTCACCTGAGAGGTTCGGACTATACGGAAACACCATATATTTT. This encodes CASSPERFGLYGNTIYF.

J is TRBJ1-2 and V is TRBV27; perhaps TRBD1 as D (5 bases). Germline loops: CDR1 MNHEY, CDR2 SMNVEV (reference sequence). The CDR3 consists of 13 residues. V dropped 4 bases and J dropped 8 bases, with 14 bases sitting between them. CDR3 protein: CASSSQGLGGYTF. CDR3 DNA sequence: TGTGCCAGCAGTTCTCAGGGCCTGGGGGGCTACACCTTC.

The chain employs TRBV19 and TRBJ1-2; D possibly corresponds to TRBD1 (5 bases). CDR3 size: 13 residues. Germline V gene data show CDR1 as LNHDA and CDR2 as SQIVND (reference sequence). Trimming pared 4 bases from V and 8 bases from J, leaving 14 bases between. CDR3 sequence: CASSTDSFWGYTF. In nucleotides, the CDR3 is TGTGCCAGTAGTACCGACAGCTTTTGGGGCTACACCTTC.

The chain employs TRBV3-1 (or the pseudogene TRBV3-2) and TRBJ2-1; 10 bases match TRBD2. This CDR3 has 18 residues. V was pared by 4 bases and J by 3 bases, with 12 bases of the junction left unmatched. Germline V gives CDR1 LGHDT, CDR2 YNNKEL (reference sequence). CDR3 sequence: CASSLSTLAGGLYNEQFF. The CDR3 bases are TGTGCCAGCAGCCTTTCAACCTTAGCGGGGGGCCTCTACAATGAGCAGTTCTTC.

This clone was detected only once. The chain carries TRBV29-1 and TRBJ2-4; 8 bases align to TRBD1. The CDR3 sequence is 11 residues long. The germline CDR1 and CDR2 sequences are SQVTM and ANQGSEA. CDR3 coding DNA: TGCGCAGGGGGCCGGGGAGACATTCAGTACTTC. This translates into CAGGRGDIQYF.

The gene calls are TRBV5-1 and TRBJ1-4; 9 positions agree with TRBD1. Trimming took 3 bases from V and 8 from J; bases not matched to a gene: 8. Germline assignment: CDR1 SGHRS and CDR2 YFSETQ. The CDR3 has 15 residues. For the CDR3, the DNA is TGCGCCAGCAGCTCCGGGACAGGGCGAGGCGAAAAACTGTTTTTT. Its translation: CASSSGTGRGEKLFF.

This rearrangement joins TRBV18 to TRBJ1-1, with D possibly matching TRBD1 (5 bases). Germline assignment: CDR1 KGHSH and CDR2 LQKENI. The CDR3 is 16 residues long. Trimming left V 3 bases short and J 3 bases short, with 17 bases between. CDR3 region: CASSPQDKGWDTEAFF. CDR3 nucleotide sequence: TGTGCCAGCTCACCCCAGGATAAGGGGTGGGACACTGAAGCTTTCTTT. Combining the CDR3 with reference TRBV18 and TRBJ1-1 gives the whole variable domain NAGVMQNPRHLVRRRGQEARLRCSPMKGHSHVYWYRQLPEEGLKFMVYLQKENIIDESGMPKERFSAEFPKEGPSILRIQQVVRGDSAAYFCASSPQDKGWDTEAFFGQGTRLTVV.

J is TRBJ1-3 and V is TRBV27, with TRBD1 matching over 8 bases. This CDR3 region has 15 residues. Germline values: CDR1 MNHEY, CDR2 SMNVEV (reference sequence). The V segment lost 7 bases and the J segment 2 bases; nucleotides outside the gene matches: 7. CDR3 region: CASKASTGAGNTIYF. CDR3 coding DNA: TGTGCCAGCAAGGCCTCGACAGGGGCTGGAAACACCATATATTTT.

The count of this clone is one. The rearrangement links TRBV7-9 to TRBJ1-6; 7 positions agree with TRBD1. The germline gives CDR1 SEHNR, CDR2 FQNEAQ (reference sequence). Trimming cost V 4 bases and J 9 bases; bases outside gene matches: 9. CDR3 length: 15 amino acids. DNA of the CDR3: TGTGCCAGCAGCTCCCCCGACAGGGACCGTTCACCCCTCCACTTT. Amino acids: CASSSPDRDRSPLHF.

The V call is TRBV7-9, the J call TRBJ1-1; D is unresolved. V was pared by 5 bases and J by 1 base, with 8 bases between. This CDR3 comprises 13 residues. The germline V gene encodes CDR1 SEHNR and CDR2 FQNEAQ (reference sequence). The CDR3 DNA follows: TGTGCCAGCAGCCCCCTCGGGAACACTGAAGCTTTCTTT. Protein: CASSPLGNTEAFF.

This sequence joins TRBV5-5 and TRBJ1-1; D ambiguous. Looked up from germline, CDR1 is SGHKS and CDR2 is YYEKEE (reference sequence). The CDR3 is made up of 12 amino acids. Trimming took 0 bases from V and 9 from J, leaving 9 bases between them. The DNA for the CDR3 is TGTGCCAGCAGCTTGGGTGGAGCACAAGCTTTCTTT. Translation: CASSLGGAQAFF.

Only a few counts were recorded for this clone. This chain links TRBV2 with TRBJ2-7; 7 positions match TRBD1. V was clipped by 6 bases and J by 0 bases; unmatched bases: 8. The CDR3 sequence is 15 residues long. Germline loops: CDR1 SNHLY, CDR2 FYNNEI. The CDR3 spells CASSQPGTVSYEQYF. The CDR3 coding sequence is TGTGCCAGCAGCCAACCCGGGACAGTCTCCTACGAGCAGTACTTC.

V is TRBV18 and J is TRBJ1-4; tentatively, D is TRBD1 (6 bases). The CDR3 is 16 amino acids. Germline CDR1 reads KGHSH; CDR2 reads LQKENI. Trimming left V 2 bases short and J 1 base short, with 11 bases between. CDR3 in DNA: TGTGCCAGCTCACCATTTGACAGGCAAACTAATGAAAAACTGTTTTTT. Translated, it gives CASSPFDRQTNEKLFF.

The CDR3 DNA reads TGTGCCAGTACCAGACAGGGGAGCAATCAGCCCCAGCATTTT. Protein product: CASTRQGSNQPQHF. This sequence joins TRBV19 and TRBJ1-5; 8 bases align to TRBD1. The J segment lost 1 base and the V segment lost 7 bases, leaving 3 bases of the junction unmatched. The germline V gene encodes CDR1 LNHDA and CDR2 SQIVND (reference sequence). The CDR3 is 14 amino acids.

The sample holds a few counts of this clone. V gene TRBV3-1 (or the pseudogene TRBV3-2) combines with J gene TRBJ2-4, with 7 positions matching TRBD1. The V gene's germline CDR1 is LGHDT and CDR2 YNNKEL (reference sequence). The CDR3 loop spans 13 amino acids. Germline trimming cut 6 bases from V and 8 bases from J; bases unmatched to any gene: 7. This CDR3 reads CASRPTGSDIQYF. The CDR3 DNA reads TGTGCCAGCAGACCGACAGGGTCTGACATTCAGTACTTC.